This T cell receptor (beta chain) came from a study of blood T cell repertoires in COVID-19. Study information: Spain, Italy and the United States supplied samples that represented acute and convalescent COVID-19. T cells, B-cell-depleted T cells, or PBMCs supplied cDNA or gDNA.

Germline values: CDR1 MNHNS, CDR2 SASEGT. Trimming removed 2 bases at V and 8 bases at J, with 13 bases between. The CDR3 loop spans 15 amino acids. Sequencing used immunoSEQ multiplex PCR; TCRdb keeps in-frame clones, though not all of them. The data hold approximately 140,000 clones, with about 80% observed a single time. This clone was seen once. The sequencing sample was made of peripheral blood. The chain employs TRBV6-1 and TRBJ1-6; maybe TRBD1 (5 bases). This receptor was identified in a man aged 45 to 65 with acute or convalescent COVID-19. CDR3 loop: CASSERSPGDSPLHF. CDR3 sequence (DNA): TGTGCCAGCAGTGAAAGGAGTCCGGGGGATTCACCCCTCCACTTT.